This entry is about one TCR beta chain. The antigen is undetermined. CD45RO-negative cells were positively selected for CCR7, leaving out terminally differentiated effector memory CD45RA+ cells. These data are taken from a study of shared clonotypes between healthy human individuals. Overall study results and limits: Genetic and exposure-history diversity was limited by the small donor number.

The assay used deep level. The repertoire was sequenced with immunoSEQ multiplex PCR; TCRdb's copy has only in-frame clones and lacks some. The sample yields roughly 2,000,000 clones, about 94% seen once. Germline assignment: CDR1 SGHTA and CDR2 FQGNSA. This CDR3 region has 15 residues. Trimming pared 5 bases from V and 3 bases from J, leaving 17 bases between. This clonotype originated in a man aged 18 to 29 in good health. Some clones in this sample may be carry-over from other donors' samples. The chain uses TRBV7-2 and TRBJ2-7; a weak D match, TRBD1 (6 bases). Material for sequencing was naive CD8+ T cells from PBMCs. CDR3 protein: CASSGDRPNSYEQYF. The DNA of the CDR3 is TGTGCCAGCAGCGGTGACAGGCCGAATAGCTACGAGCAGTACTTC.